This is a list of T cell receptor beta chains from one sample in a study of shared clonotypes between healthy human individuals. Libraries were prepared by immunoSEQ multiplex PCR; TCRdb keeps only in-frame clonotypes and omits some of them. The sample consists of over a million clones, 95% to 99% of them appearing once. The sequenced material came from naive CD4+ T cells sorted from blood. Every receptor here comes from a man younger than 40 in good health. CDR3s include the opening cysteine and the closing phenylalanine or tryptophan. A D gene is named only where the DNA matches it firmly. Size is omitted from some rows. Given values are once, few, many or a class for expanded clones.

size | J | V | D | CDR3 | DNA
NA | TRBJ2-5 | TRBV2 | NA | CASSDGGFQETQYF | TGTGCCAGCAGTGACGGTGGTTTTCAAGAGACCCAGTACTTC
few | TRBJ2-1 | TRBV4-1 | NA | CASSQGSRSGPNNEQFF | TGCGCCAGCAGCCAAGGGTCGAGGAGCGGGCCCAACAATGAGCAGTTCTTC
NA | TRBJ2-7 | TRBV4-3 | NA | CASSQAAKLGAYEQYF | TGCGCCAGCAGCCAAGCTGCAAAACTTGGAGCCTACGAGCAGTACTTC
once | TRBJ2-2 | TRBV18 | TRBD2 | CASSRVSTSGNANTGELFF | TGTGCCAGCTCACGGGTCTCGACTAGCGGGAACGCGAACACCGGGGAGCTGTTTTTT
NA | TRBJ2-5 | TRBV5-1 | TRBD2 | CASSLGTAGGPGETQYF | TGCGCCAGCAGCTTGGGCACAGCGGGAGGGCCGGGAGAGACCCAGTACTTC
NA | TRBJ2-7 | TRBV5-1 | NA | CASSQDYPLEQYF | TGCGCCAGCAGCCAGGACTATCCCCTGGAGCAGTACTTC
NA | TRBJ2-5 | TRBV27 | NA | CASAGDGPETQYF | TGTGCCAGCGCCGGGGATGGTCCAGAGACCCAGTACTTC
NA | TRBJ1-4 | TRBV28 | NA | CASRGGGRLGEKLFF | TGTGCCAGCAGGGGGGGCGGGAGATTAGGGGAAAAACTGTTTTTT
NA | TRBJ2-4 | TRBV5-1 | TRBD2 | CASSLSISGGVNIQYF | TGCGCCAGCAGCTTATCCATATCTGGGGGGGTAAACATTCAGTACTTC
NA | TRBJ2-7 | TRBV7-8 | TRBD1 | CASTRDRVSYEQYF | TGTGCCAGCACCCGGGACAGGGTAAGCTACGAGCAGTACTTC
NA | TRBJ2-2 | TRBV28 | NA | CASSPWGELFF | TGTGCCAGCAGTCCCTGGGGGGAGCTGTTTTTT
NA | TRBJ2-7 | TRBV28 | NA | CASRGGGRTAYEQYF | TGTGCCAGCAGGGGCGGGGGCCGAACCGCCTACGAGCAGTACTTC
once | TRBJ2-7 | TRBV11-3 | NA | CASSLASEPGRQYF | TGTGCCAGCAGCTTAGCGTCCGAACCAGGTCGGCAGTACTTC
NA | TRBJ2-7 | TRBV5-1 | NA | CASSQEARGAEQYF | TGCGCCAGCAGCCAGGAGGCGCGGGGAGCCGAGCAGTACTTC
NA | TRBJ1-2 | TRBV14 | NA | CASSQNQGLYGYTF | TGTGCCAGCAGCCAAAACCAGGGGCTCTATGGCTACACCTTC
NA | TRBJ1-5 | TRBV19 | TRBD1 | CASSGGTGAYSNQPQHF | TGTGCCAGCTCCGGGGGGACAGGGGCTTATAGCAATCAGCCCCAGCATTTT
NA | TRBJ1-2 | TRBV19 | NA | CASSLLGSYGYTF | TGTGCCAGTAGTCTCTTAGGGAGCTATGGCTACACCTTC
NA | TRBJ2-1 | TRBV4-3 | NA | CASSQVDHNEQFF | TGCGCCAGCAGCCAAGTCGATCACAATGAGCAGTTCTTC
NA | TRBJ2-7 | TRBV2 | TRBD2 | CASSPQGTSGGYEQYF | TGTGCCAGCAGCCCCCAAGGGACTAGCGGGGGATACGAGCAGTACTTC
NA | TRBJ2-7 | TRBV5-1 | NA | CASSLVVSPSSYEQYF | TGCGCCAGCAGCTTGGTAGTGTCACCGAGCTCCTACGAGCAGTACTTC
NA | TRBJ1-4 | TRBV30 | TRBD1 | CAWRPRGTNEKLFF | TGTGCCTGGAGACCCAGGGGGACTAATGAAAAACTGTTTTTT
NA | TRBJ2-1 | TRBV6-5 | TRBD2 | CASSYRTSGTYNEQFF | TGTGCCAGCAGTTACCGGACTAGCGGAACATACAATGAGCAGTTCTTC
NA | TRBJ1-4 | TRBV19 | NA | CASSTGQANEKLFF | TGTGCCAGTTCCACAGGGCAGGCTAATGAAAAACTGTTTTTT
NA | TRBJ1-5 | TRBV27 | NA | CASSPKRSSDQPQHF | TGTGCCAGCAGTCCGAAACGGAGTTCGGACCAGCCCCAGCATTTT
NA | TRBJ1-5 | TRBV19 | TRBD1 | CASSVLRGPTQPQHF | TGTGCCAGTAGTGTACTCAGGGGGCCGACCCAGCCCCAGCATTTT
NA | TRBJ2-7 | TRBV29-1 | NA | CSVPGPIGEQYF | TGCAGCGTTCCGGGACCCATAGGCGAGCAGTACTTC
NA | TRBJ1-1 | TRBV18 | TRBD1 | CASSPVQGASEAFF | TGTGCCAGCTCACCGGTTCAGGGGGCGTCTGAAGCTTTCTTT
NA | TRBJ2-7 | TRBV9 | NA | CASSVEGGYTYEQYF | TGTGCCAGCAGCGTAGAAGGAGGGTACACCTACGAGCAGTACTTC
few | TRBJ2-2 | TRBV6-4 | NA | CASSDSDTNTGELFF | TGTGCCAGCAGTGACTCGGACACGAACACCGGGGAGCTGTTTTTT
NA | TRBJ1-2 | TRBV29-1 | NA | CSVLQGGGYTF | TGCAGCGTTTTACAGGGTGGAGGCTACACCTTC
NA | TRBJ1-5 | TRBV5-6 | NA | CASSFRAGNQPQHF | TGTGCCAGCAGCTTCAGGGCGGGCAATCAGCCCCAGCATTTT
NA | TRBJ2-1 | TRBV2 | NA | CASSEFEQFF | TGTGCCAGCAGTGAGTTTGAGCAGTTCTTC
NA | TRBJ2-7 | TRBV7-8 | NA | CASSSGVTSYEQYF | TGTGCCAGCAGCTCCGGAGTAACTTCCTACGAGCAGTACTTC
NA | TRBJ2-5 | TRBV29-1 | NA | CSATKSQETQYF | TGCAGCGCGACTAAAAGCCAAGAGACCCAGTACTTC
NA | TRBJ2-7 | TRBV28 | NA | CASSLAGVWEQYF | TGTGCCAGCAGTTTGGCCGGAGTCTGGGAGCAGTACTTC
NA | TRBJ2-4 | TRBV7-2 | TRBD2 | CASSLASGRAAKNIQYF | TGTGCCAGCAGCTTAGCTAGCGGGAGGGCGGCCAAAAACATTCAGTACTTC
NA | TRBJ2-1 | TRBV5-1 | TRBD2 | CASSLLAGSSYNEQFF | TGCGCCAGCAGCTTACTAGCGGGAAGCTCCTACAATGAGCAGTTCTTC
NA | TRBJ1-2 | TRBV7-9 | NA | CASSLARGISGGYTF | TGTGCCAGCAGCTTAGCCCGGGGGATATCGGGGGGCTACACCTTC
NA | TRBJ2-7 | TRBV7-2 | NA | CASSLGTVPGLSYEQYF | TGTGCCAGCAGCTTAGGGACTGTACCGGGACTCTCCTACGAGCAGTACTTC
NA | TRBJ1-1 | TRBV7-9 | TRBD1 | CASSLAKGARGTEAFF | TGTGCCAGCAGCTTAGCGAAGGGGGCGAGAGGCACTGAAGCTTTCTTT
NA | TRBJ2-3 | TRBV28 | TRBD2 | CASESSGSTDTQYF | TGTGCCAGCGAGAGTAGCGGGAGCACAGATACGCAGTATTTT
NA | TRBJ2-4 | TRBV18 | TRBD2 | CASSPEGGLGEVLF | TGTGCCAGCTCACCAGAAGGCGGACTAGGGGAAGTCCTGTTC
NA | TRBJ2-5 | TRBV5-1 | TRBD2 | CASSPGLAGTETQYF | TGCGCCAGCAGCCCGGGACTAGCGGGAACGGAGACCCAGTACTTC
NA | TRBJ2-5 | TRBV5-8 | TRBD1 | CASSLALRGKETQYF | TGTGCCAGCAGCTTGGCCCTCAGGGGGAAGGAGACCCAGTACTTC
NA | TRBJ2-2 | TRBV29-1 | NA | CSVTSNTGELFF | TGCAGCGTAACCTCGAACACCGGGGAGCTGTTTTTT
NA | TRBJ1-1 | TRBV9 | NA | CASSVRPGQSHFDTEAFF | TGTGCCAGCAGCGTCCGCCCCGGACAGTCCCACTTCGACACTGAAGCTTTCTTT
NA | TRBJ2-1 | TRBV7-9 | TRBD1 | CASSLALGQGYNEQFF | TGTGCCAGCAGCTTAGCCTTGGGACAGGGGTACAATGAGCAGTTCTTC
NA | TRBJ1-1 | TRBV9 | NA | CASSVVGAPVAFF | TGTGCCAGCAGCGTAGTTGGGGCACCGGTGGCTTTCTTT